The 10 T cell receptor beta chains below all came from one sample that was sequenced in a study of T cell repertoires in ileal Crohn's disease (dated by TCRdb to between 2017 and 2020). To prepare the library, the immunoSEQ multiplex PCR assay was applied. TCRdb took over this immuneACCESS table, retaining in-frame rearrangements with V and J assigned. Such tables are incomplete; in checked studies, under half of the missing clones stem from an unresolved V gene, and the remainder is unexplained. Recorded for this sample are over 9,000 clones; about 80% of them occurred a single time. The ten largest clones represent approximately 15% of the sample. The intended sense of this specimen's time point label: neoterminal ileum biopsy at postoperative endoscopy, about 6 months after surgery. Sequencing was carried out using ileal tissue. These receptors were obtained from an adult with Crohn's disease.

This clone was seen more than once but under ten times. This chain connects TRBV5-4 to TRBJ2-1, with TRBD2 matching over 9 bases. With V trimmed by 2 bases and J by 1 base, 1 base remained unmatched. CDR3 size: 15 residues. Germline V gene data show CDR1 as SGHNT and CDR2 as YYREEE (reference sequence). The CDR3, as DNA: TGTGCCAGCAGCTTCCTAGCGGGGTCCTACAATGAGCAGTTCTTC. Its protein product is CASSFLAGSYNEQFF.

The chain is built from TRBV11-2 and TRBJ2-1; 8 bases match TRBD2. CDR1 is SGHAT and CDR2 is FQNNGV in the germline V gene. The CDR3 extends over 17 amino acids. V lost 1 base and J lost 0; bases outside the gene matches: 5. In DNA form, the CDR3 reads TGTGCCAGCAGCTTAGCGGGACTAGGGCCCTCCTACAATGAGCAGTTCTTC. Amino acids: CASSLAGLGPSYNEQFF.

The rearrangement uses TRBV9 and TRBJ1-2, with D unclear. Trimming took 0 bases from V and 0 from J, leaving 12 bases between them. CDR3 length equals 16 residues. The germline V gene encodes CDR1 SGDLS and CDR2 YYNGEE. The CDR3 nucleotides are TGTGCCAGCAGCGTAGTACCTACAGTGACTAACTATGGCTACACCTTC. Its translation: CASSVVPTVTNYGYTF.

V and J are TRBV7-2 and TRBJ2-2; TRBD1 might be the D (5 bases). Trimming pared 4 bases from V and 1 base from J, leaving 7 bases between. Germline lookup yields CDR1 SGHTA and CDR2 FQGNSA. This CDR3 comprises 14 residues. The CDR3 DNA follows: TGTGCCAGCAGCTCAGACAGGAACACCGGGGAGCTGTTTTTT. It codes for CASSSDRNTGELFF.

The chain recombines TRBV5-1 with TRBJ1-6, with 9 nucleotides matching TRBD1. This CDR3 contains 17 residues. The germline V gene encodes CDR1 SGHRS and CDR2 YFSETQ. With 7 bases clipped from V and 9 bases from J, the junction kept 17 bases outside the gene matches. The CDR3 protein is CASRLAGTGRHSSPLHF. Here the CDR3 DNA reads TGCGCCAGCCGCCTCGCGGGGACAGGGAGACATAGTTCACCCCTCCACTTT. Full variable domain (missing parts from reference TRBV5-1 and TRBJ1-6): KAGVTQTPRYLIKTRGQQVTLSCSPISGHRSVSWYQQTPGQGLQFLFEYFSETQRNKGNFPGRFSGRQFSNSRSEMNVSTLELGDSALYLCASRLAGTGRHSSPLHFGNGTRLTVT.

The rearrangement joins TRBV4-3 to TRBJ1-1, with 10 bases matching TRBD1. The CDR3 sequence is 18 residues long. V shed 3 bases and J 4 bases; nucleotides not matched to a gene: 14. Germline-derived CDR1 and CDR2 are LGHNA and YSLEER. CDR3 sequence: CASSHTVGDRGSATEAFF. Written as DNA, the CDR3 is TGCGCCAGCAGCCACACCGTGGGGGACAGGGGATCGGCCACTGAAGCTTTCTTT.

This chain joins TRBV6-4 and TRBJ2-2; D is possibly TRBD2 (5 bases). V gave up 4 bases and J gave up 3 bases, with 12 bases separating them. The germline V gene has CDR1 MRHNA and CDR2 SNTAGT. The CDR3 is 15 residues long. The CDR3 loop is CASSGEGIYTGELFF. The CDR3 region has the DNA TGTGCCAGCAGTGGTGAGGGAATTTACACCGGGGAGCTGTTTTTT.

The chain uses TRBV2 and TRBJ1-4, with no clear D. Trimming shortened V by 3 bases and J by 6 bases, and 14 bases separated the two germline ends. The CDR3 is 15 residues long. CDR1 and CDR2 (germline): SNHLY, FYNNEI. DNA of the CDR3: TGTGCCAGCAGTGACTTTCGGACTCCGGATGAAAAACTGTTTTTT. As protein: CASSDFRTPDEKLFF.

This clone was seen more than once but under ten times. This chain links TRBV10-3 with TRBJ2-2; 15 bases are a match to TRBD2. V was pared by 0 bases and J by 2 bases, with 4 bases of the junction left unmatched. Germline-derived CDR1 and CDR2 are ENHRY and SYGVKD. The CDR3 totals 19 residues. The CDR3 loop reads CAISESGTSGGRNTGELFF. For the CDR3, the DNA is TGTGCCATCAGTGAGTCCGGGACTAGCGGGGGGAGAAACACCGGGGAGCTGTTTTTT.

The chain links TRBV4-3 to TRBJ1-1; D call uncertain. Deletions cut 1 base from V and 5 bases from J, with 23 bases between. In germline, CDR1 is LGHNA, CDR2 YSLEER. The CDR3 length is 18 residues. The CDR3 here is CASSQVTTLGDPITEAFF. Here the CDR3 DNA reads TGCGCCAGCAGCCAAGTAACGACTCTCGGGGATCCGATAACTGAAGCTTTCTTT.